One and the same sample provided the 26 T cell receptor beta chains below, sequenced in a study of OX40 agonist ivuxolimab in advanced cancers. The assay was immunoSEQ multiplex PCR, and TCRdb's table has in-frame clones only and misses some. This sample has some 59,000 clones, with about nine tenths found just once. The input for sequencing was CD4+ or CD8+ T cells sorted from blood, taken in a trial of the OX40 agonist ivuxolimab. The receptors derive from an adult with an advanced solid tumor such as melanoma, head and neck, liver or kidney cancer.

The chain is built from TRBV7-3 and TRBJ2-3; D remains unclear. Germline V gene lookup returns CDR1 SGHTA and CDR2 FQGTGA. Trimming pared 1 base from V and 4 bases from J, leaving 15 bases between. The CDR3 sequence is 16 residues long. CDR3 in DNA: TGTGCCAGCAGCTTAAATTCCGGCCGGCAGCCAGATACGCAGTATTTT. Translating gives CASSLNSGRQPDTQYF.

V and J are TRBV30 and TRBJ2-7; TRBD2 aligns across 7 bases. CDR1 is GTSNPN and CDR2 is SVGIG in the germline V gene (reference sequence). V lost 2 bases to trimming and J lost 6 bases; unmatched junction nucleotides: 7. The CDR3 is 13 amino acids. CDR3 sequence (DNA): TGTGCCTGGAGTACGTCGGGAGGAGGCGAGCAGTACTTC. Protein sequence: CAWSTSGGGEQYF. Filled out from reference TRBV30 and TRBJ2-7, the complete variable domain reads SQTIHQWPATLVQPVGSPLSLECTVEGTSNPNLYWYRQAAGRGLQLLFYSVGIGQISSEVPQNLSASRPQDRQFILSSKKLLLSDSGFYLCAWSTSGGGEQYFGPGTRLTVT.

J is TRBJ2-7 and V is TRBV19; 7 bases fit TRBD2. CDR3 length equals 15 residues. Germline CDR1 and CDR2: LNHDA and SQIVND (reference sequence). V gave up 3 bases and J gave up 2 bases; unmatched junction bases: 7. CDR3 amino acids: CASSIGSSGPYEQYF. The CDR3 region has the DNA TGTGCCAGTAGTATCGGGTCTAGCGGTCCCTACGAGCAGTACTTC. Full variable domain (remainder filled in from reference TRBV19 and TRBJ2-7): DGGITQSPKYLFRKEGQNVTLSCEQNLNHDAMYWYRQDPGQGLRLIYYSQIVNDFQKGDIAEGYSVSREKKESFPLTVTSAQKNPTAFYLCASSIGSSGPYEQYFGPGTRLTVT.

This chain joins TRBV7-2 and TRBJ1-3, with 7 bases identical to TRBD1. From germline, CDR1 is SGHTA and CDR2 FQGNSA. Trimming removed 4 bases from V and 5 bases from J; junction bases left unmatched: 11. The CDR3 consists of 16 residues. The DNA for the CDR3 is TGTGCCAGCAGCTCCCCCGGGACAGCAGGAAGAAACACCATATATTTT. It translates to CASSSPGTAGRNTIYF.

V is TRBV5-4 and J is TRBJ2-7; 12 bases match TRBD2. The CDR3 consists of 16 residues. Germline assignment: CDR1 SGHNT and CDR2 YYREEE (reference sequence). V lost 2 bases and J lost 5; bases outside the gene matches: 8. The CDR3 spells CASSFGLAGHTNEQYF. The CDR3 bases are TGTGCCAGCAGCTTCGGACTAGCGGGACATACAAACGAGCAGTACTTC.

The chain couples TRBV7-9 to TRBJ1-2, with D possibly being TRBD1 (5 bases). Germline V lookup: CDR1 SEHNR, CDR2 FQNEAQ (reference sequence). This CDR3 region has 14 residues. Trimming pared 0 bases from V and 6 bases from J, leaving 11 bases between. The CDR3 region has the DNA TGTGCCAGCAGCTTAGCAGAAGGGGCGAATGGCTACACCTTC. Its protein product is CASSLAEGANGYTF.

The chain uses TRBV29-1 and TRBJ2-3, with 9 bases lining up with TRBD1. The CDR3 is 16 residues long. V was pared by 3 bases and J by 3 bases, with 10 bases of the junction left unmatched. Germline values: CDR1 SQVTM, CDR2 ANQGSEA. For the CDR3, the DNA is TGCAGCGTTGAGGGGGGACAGGGTATTAGGACAGATACGCAGTATTTT. Protein sequence: CSVEGGQGIRTDTQYF.

V is TRBV11-2 and J is TRBJ2-3; D remains unclear. In germline, CDR1 is SGHAT, CDR2 FQNNGV. The V and J ends lost 2 bases and 4 bases respectively, with 7 bases between them. The CDR3 runs to 13 residues. CDR3 sequence reads: CASSLRRPDTQYF. CDR3 DNA: TGTGCCAGCAGCTTAAGGCGGCCAGATACGCAGTATTTT.

This chain links TRBV19 with TRBJ1-1, with 8 nucleotides matching TRBD1. The J segment lost 3 bases and the V segment lost 4 bases, leaving 7 bases of the junction unmatched. CDR3 length equals 15 residues. The germline gives CDR1 LNHDA, CDR2 SQIVND (reference sequence). CDR3 nucleotides: TGTGCCAGTAGTAATCGACAGGGGTTGGACACTGAAGCTTTCTTT. This sequence encodes CASSNRQGLDTEAFF.

The J gene is TRBJ2-5, the V gene TRBV19, with unresolved D. The CDR3 contains 14 residues. V lost 2 bases to trimming and J lost 0 bases, with 7 bases between them. In germline, CDR1 is LNHDA, CDR2 SQIVND (reference sequence). The CDR3 region is CASSIPAYQETQYF. CDR3 nucleotides: TGTGCCAGTAGTATACCGGCATACCAAGAGACCCAGTACTTC.

The chain combines TRBV27 with TRBJ2-5, with 8 positions matching TRBD1. With V trimmed by 5 bases and J by 3 bases, 20 bases remained unmatched. Looked up from germline, CDR1 is MNHEY and CDR2 is SMNVEV (reference sequence). This CDR3 comprises 19 residues. The DNA of the CDR3 is TGTGCCAGCAGTCCCCACTCCCCTTGGACAGGGTACGCCGAAGAGACCCAGTACTTC. The encoded protein is CASSPHSPWTGYAEETQYF.

This clone was detected only once. The chain combines TRBV7-9 with TRBJ2-1; weak D call: TRBD2 (6 bases). Trimming removed 5 bases at V and 5 bases at J, with 16 bases between. CDR1 and CDR2 from the germline V gene are SEHNR and FQNEAQ (reference sequence). The length of the CDR3 is 15 residues. CDR3 nucleotide sequence: TGTGCCAGCAGCGGAGGGACGGTGGAGCACAATGAGCAGTTCTTC. Protein: CASSGGTVEHNEQFF.

In this sample, this clone turned up a few times. CDR3 nucleotide sequence: TGTGCAAGTGGGCAATACTACGAGCAGTACTTC. It specifies CASGQYYEQYF. The chain has TRBV7-9 and TRBJ2-7; D gene ambiguous. Germline CDR1 reads SEHNR; CDR2 reads FQNEAQ (reference sequence). The CDR3 is made up of 11 amino acids. The variable domain in full, with the rest retrieved from reference TRBV7-9 and TRBJ2-7, is DTGVSQNPRHKITKRGQNVTFRCDPISEHNRLYWYRQTLGQGPEFLTYFQNEAQLEKSRLLSDRFSAERPKGSFSTLEIQRTEQGDSAMYLCASGQYYEQYFGPGTRLTVT.

The chain carries TRBV7-3 and TRBJ2-7; D gene unclear. V shed 3 bases and J shed 0 bases, with 12 bases lying between them. Germline V CDR1 and CDR2: SGHTA, FQGTGA. The CDR3 has 15 residues. This chain's CDR3 is CASSLTLSLSYEQYF. The CDR3 DNA reads TGTGCCAGCAGCTTGACTCTTAGCCTCTCCTACGAGCAGTACTTC.

The chain couples TRBV28 to TRBJ2-4, with D possibly being TRBD1 (5 bases). The CDR3 sequence is 13 residues long. V dropped 1 base and J dropped 6 bases, with 7 bases sitting between them. Germline lookup yields CDR1 MDHEN and CDR2 SYDVKM. Written as DNA, the CDR3 is TGTGCCAGCAGTTTATCAGGGATAAACATTCAGTACTTC. This gives the protein CASSLSGINIQYF. Variable domain in full (rest from reference TRBV28 and TRBJ2-4): DVKVTQSSRYLVKRTGEKVFLECVQDMDHENMFWYRQDPGLGLRLIYFSYDVKMKEKGDIPEGYSVSREKKERFSLILESASTNQTSMYLCASSLSGINIQYFGAGTRLSVL.

The rearrangement joins TRBV28 to TRBJ2-5; TRBD2 matches at 10 bases. The CDR3 runs 12 residues. V shed 7 bases, J shed 5 bases, and the junction held 1 base outside the gene matches. Germline V gives CDR1 MDHEN, CDR2 SYDVKM. The CDR3 sequence: CASTLAGETQYF. Here the CDR3 DNA reads TGTGCCAGCACACTAGCGGGGGAGACCCAGTACTTC. The entire variable domain, with the rest obtained from reference TRBV28 and TRBJ2-5, is as follows: DVKVTQSSRYLVKRTGEKVFLECVQDMDHENMFWYRQDPGLGLRLIYFSYDVKMKEKGDIPEGYSVSREKKERFSLILESASTNQTSMYLCASTLAGETQYFGPGTRLLVL.

V and J are TRBV5-1 and TRBJ2-1; weak D call: TRBD2 (6 bases). Germline CDR1 SGHRS, CDR2 YFSETQ. The CDR3 sequence is 16 residues long. Trimming cost V 0 bases and J 6 bases, with 16 bases left between them. This chain's CDR3 is CASSLGPRDLGNEQFF. The CDR3 DNA follows: TGCGCCAGCAGCTTGGGGCCGCGGGATCTCGGCAATGAGCAGTTCTTC.

V is TRBV7-9 and J is TRBJ2-7; D gene ambiguous. V shed 0 bases and J shed 4 bases, with 10 bases lying between them. Germline assignment: CDR1 SEHNR and CDR2 FQNEAQ (reference sequence). This CDR3 comprises 14 residues. CDR3 protein: CASSLAGLVYEQYF. CDR3 bases: TGTGCCAGCAGCTTAGCGGGTTTGGTGTACGAGCAGTACTTC.

This rearrangement joins TRBV25-1 to TRBJ2-2; D is unresolved. Germline V gives CDR1 MGHDK, CDR2 SYGVNS. V shed 1 base and J shed 9 bases, with 3 bases lying between them. The CDR3 contains 11 residues. This CDR3 reads CASSELWELFF. CDR3 bases: TGTGCCAGCAGTGAATTGTGGGAGCTGTTTTTT.

The rearrangement uses TRBV5-8 and TRBJ2-5; D is unresolved. Gene TRBJ2-7 matches the end of the DNA better, so the J call may be wrong. The germline V gene encodes CDR1 SGHTS and CDR2 YDEGEE. The CDR3 extends over 12 amino acids. The CDR3 DNA reads TGTGCCAGCAGCTTGTCCTCGTACGAGCAGTACTTC. Its translation: CASSLSSYEQYF.

V and J are TRBV6-5 and TRBJ2-1, with TRBD1 matching over 8 bases. The CDR3 is made up of 13 amino acids. V shed 8 bases and J 9 bases; nucleotides not matched to a gene: 9. Germline V gene sequence: CDR1 MNHEY, CDR2 SVGAGI. This CDR3 is CASRTGNVREQFF. For the CDR3, the DNA is TGTGCCAGCCGGACAGGGAATGTTCGTGAGCAGTTCTTC.

J is TRBJ2-2 and V is TRBV6-4; 7 positions agree with TRBD1. The V and J ends lost 7 bases and 0 bases, in that order; junction bases with no gene match: 5. Germline-derived CDR1 and CDR2 are MRHNA and SNTAGT. The length of the CDR3 is 15 residues. The CDR3 here is CASTPGTANTGELFF. DNA for the CDR3: TGTGCCAGCACCCCCGGGACAGCGAACACCGGGGAGCTGTTTTTT.

The rearrangement uses TRBV4-1 and TRBJ2-2, with 9 bases lining up with TRBD2. The CDR3 is 19 residues long. Germline values: CDR1 MGHRA, CDR2 YSYEKL. V shed 4 bases, J shed 0 bases, and the junction held 12 bases outside the gene matches. CDR3 region: CASSLSGRGRAANTGELFF. In DNA, the CDR3 is TGCGCCAGCAGCCTAAGCGGGCGCGGGAGGGCCGCGAACACCGGGGAGCTGTTTTTT.

The gene calls are TRBV6-5 and TRBJ2-7, with D unresolved. V shed 8 bases and J shed 7 bases, with 15 bases lying between them. The V gene's germline CDR1 is MNHEY and CDR2 SVGAGI. The CDR3 is 12 amino acids. The CDR3 bases are TGTGCCAGCCTAGGCTCTGAAAGGGAGCAGTACTTC. Translation: CASLGSEREQYF.

The chain uses TRBV6-6 and TRBJ2-1, with a tentative D call TRBD1 (6 bases). Germline V gene lookup returns CDR1 MNHNY and CDR2 SVGAGI (reference sequence). Trimming removed 0 bases at V and 3 bases at J, with 9 bases between. CDR3 length: 15 residues. Written as DNA, the CDR3 is TGTGCCAGCAGTTACTCGGGGACAAACTACAATGAGCAGTTCTTC. This sequence encodes CASSYSGTNYNEQFF.

CDR3 coding DNA: TGTGCCAGTAGTATAGTCCCGGGGGGAAACACAGATACGCAGTATTTT. Translated: CASSIVPGGNTDTQYF. The chain joins TRBV19 to TRBJ2-3; 7 nucleotides line up with TRBD2. CDR3 size: 16 residues. The germline gives CDR1 LNHDA, CDR2 SQIVND (reference sequence). The V gene end was trimmed by 1 base and the J gene end by 2 bases; junction bases not matched to a gene: 6.